The 8 T cell receptor beta chains reported below all come from one sample, sequenced in a study of graft-versus-host responses after intestinal transplantation. Profiled with immunoSEQ multiplex PCR; TCRdb holds only in-frame clones, not every one. Counted here are approximately 40,000 clones, about 89% occurring once; the ten biggest clones make up less than 3%. This specimen consisted of PBMCs, obtained roughly 300 days after intestinal transplant. The receptors were gathered from a human patient who received an intestinal transplant, so some T cells may come from the graft donor.

J is TRBJ1-6 and V is TRBV7-9, with D unresolved. This CDR3 region has 12 residues. Germline V gene sequence: CDR1 SEHNR, CDR2 FQNEAQ (reference sequence). Trimming cost V 3 bases and J 7 bases, with 4 bases left between them. CDR3 nucleotides: TGTGCCAGCAGCTTGTGGAATTCACCCCTCCACTTT. This translates into CASSLWNSPLHF.

The genes are TRBV2 and TRBJ1-1; 8 nucleotides line up with TRBD1. This CDR3 is 14 amino acids long. Unmatched junction bases numbered 8, after V lost 6 bases and J lost 5 bases. In germline, CDR1 is SNHLY, CDR2 FYNNEI. As DNA, the CDR3 is TGTGCCAGCAGGTACCCGGGACAGGCTACTGAAGCTTTCTTT. This translates into CASRYPGQATEAFF.

The J gene is TRBJ2-3, the V gene TRBV5-4; 7 bases align to TRBD2. The V segment lost 2 bases and the J segment 8 bases; nucleotides outside the gene matches: 5. The V gene's germline CDR1 is SGHNT and CDR2 YYREEE (reference sequence). The CDR3 sequence is 13 residues long. The CDR3, as DNA: TGTGCCAGCAGCTTTTATCTAGCGGTTACGCAGTATTTT. It specifies CASSFYLAVTQYF.

V and J are TRBV11-2 and TRBJ2-7; D gene uncertain. Trimming shortened V by 0 bases and J by 3 bases, and 9 bases separated the two germline ends. The CDR3 totals 14 residues. From germline, CDR1 is SGHAT and CDR2 FQNNGV. Here the CDR3 DNA reads TGTGCCAGCAGCTTAGAAGGAAGGCTCTACGAGCAGTACTTC. Encoded protein: CASSLEGRLYEQYF.

In this sample, this clone turned up once. The CDR3 region is CSVVVEGELFF. CDR3 nucleotides: TGCAGCGTTGTGGTTGAGGGGGAGCTGTTTTTT. V usage is TRBV29-1 and J usage is TRBJ2-2; D not certain. CDR1 and CDR2 from the germline V gene are SQVTM and ANQGSEA. The CDR3 has 11 amino acids. The V end was cut by 4 bases, the J end by 8 bases, with 8 bases between.

The gene calls are TRBV6-1 and TRBJ2-4; D unresolved. The germline gives CDR1 MNHNS, CDR2 SASEGT. V was clipped by 3 bases and J by 7 bases, with 16 bases between them. This CDR3 contains 15 residues. CDR3 sequence reads: CASSDLVGKENIQYF. The CDR3 region has the DNA TGTGCCAGCAGTGATCTGGTAGGGAAAGAGAACATTCAGTACTTC.

The CDR3 region has the DNA TGTGCCAGCAGTTTAAGGGTAGCGGGATCCTACAATGAGCAGTTCTTC. It translates to CASSLRVAGSYNEQFF. J is TRBJ2-1 and V is TRBV28; 8 nucleotides match TRBD2. V was pared by 2 bases and J by 1 base, with 4 bases of the junction left unmatched. Germline V gives CDR1 MDHEN, CDR2 SYDVKM. CDR3 size: 16 residues.

The V call is TRBV6-5, the J call TRBJ1-6; the D is unclear. Trimming stripped 5 bases from V and 11 bases from J, with 13 bases between. In germline, CDR1 is MNHEY, CDR2 SVGAGI. The CDR3 has 13 amino acids. The CDR3 nucleotides read TGTGCCAGCAGTCACACCGAGTTGACACCCCTCCACTTT. Translated: CASSHTELTPLHF.